The source of this T cell receptor beta chain is a study of T cell repertoires and leukemia-associated antigens. Study-wide context: Effective reads per sample ranged from about 3.3 to 5.0 million.

A single record per CDR3 protein comes from TCRdb applying MiXCR to the 5' RACE reads. The sample has roughly 10,000 distinct CDR3 sequences; roughly 43% are singletons. CDR3 size: 14 residues. With 5 bases removed from V and 4 bases from J, the gap between germline ends came to 14 bases. Note on this clonotype: The antigen is unknown.

CD3+ T cells were rested overnight without fetal bovine serum. Study results and limitations: No direct test of specificity or function was done for expanded clones. No significant group difference appeared in Vbeta, Jbeta or VDJ counts.

The sequencing input was CD3+ T cells sorted from blood and cultured. This receptor was obtained from a female donor in good health. The gene calls are TRBV12-3 or TRBV12-4 and TRBJ1-1; the D gene is possibly TRBD1 (5 bases). CDR3 region: CASSLSGVSTEAFF. DNA for the CDR3: TGTGCCAGCAGTCTATCGGGGGTGAGCACTGAAGCTTTCTTT.